A selection of T cell receptor beta chains follows, all from one sample in a study of control samples from healthy donors and cancer patients. Data came from immunoSEQ multiplex PCR; TCRdb stores just in-frame clones and leaves some out. Of 150,000 to 200,000 clones listed, around 87% are singletons. Material: blood. The origin of the receptors is a woman aged 45-59 years in good health. The CDR3 runs from the conserved cysteine through the conserved F or W. The D gene is left open where the match is weak. The size field is filled for only some rows; it gives once, few, many or a size class.

v_gene,d_gene,abundance,j_gene,CDR3nt,CDR3aa
TRBV19,.,.,TRBJ1-2,TGTGCCAGTAGTGCCTACAGGGAAGCGGCGATAGGTGGCTACACCTTC,CASSAYREAAIGGYTF
TRBV5-1,TRBD2,.,TRBJ2-7,TGCGCCAGCAGCCCACGATCGGCTAGCGGGAACTACGAGCAGTACTTC,CASSPRSASGNYEQYF
TRBV7-2,.,.,TRBJ1-5,TGTGCCAGCAGCTTATTGCAGGGTATCAATCAGCCCCAGCATTTT,CASSLLQGINQPQHF
TRBV10-3,TRBD1,.,TRBJ1-1,TGTGCCACCAGACAGGGAAGAGAAGCTTTCTTT,CATRQGREAFF
TRBV2,.,.,TRBJ2-6,TGTGCCAGCAGTTGGGCGAGTTCGATACAAAGTCGGGCCAACGTCCTGACTTTC,CASSWASSIQSRANVLTF
TRBV19,.,.,TRBJ1-1,TGTGCCAGTAGTACCCCATCAGTGAACACTGAAGCTTTCTTT,CASSTPSVNTEAFF
TRBV10-1,.,.,TRBJ1-3,TGCGCCAGCAACTTCCACAGGGTGGCGAACACCATATATTTT,CASNFHRVANTIYF
TRBV18,TRBD2,.,TRBJ2-3,TGTGCCAGCTCACCCTCCCCCACAGCGGGGGGTACGGATACGCAGTATTTT,CASSPSPTAGGTDTQYF
TRBV25-1,.,.,TRBJ2-2,TGTGCCAGCAGTGGGCGGAGCGGGCCACCTAGGGCCGGGGAGCTGTTTTTT,CASSGRSGPPRAGELFF
TRBV11-2,.,.,TRBJ2-7,TGTGCCAGCAGCCTAATAACCGGACCCTACGAGCAGTACTTC,CASSLITGPYEQYF
TRBV28,.,once,TRBJ2-7,TGTGCCAGCGGGCACGCCTGGGGCTACGAGCAGTACTTC,CASGHAWGYEQYF
TRBV10-3,.,few,TRBJ1-2,TGTGCCATCAGTGAGTCGGGGAATGGCTACACCTTC,CAISESGNGYTF
TRBV28,TRBD1,.,TRBJ2-2,TGTGCCAGCAGTTTAATTAACAGGGGCTCTACCGGGGAGCTGTTTTTT,CASSLINRGSTGELFF
TRBV29-1,.,.,TRBJ2-6,TGCAGCGTTGACGGGTCCTCTGGGGCCAACGTCCTGACTTTC,CSVDGSSGANVLTF
TRBV11-2,.,.,TRBJ2-1,TGTGCCAGCAGCTTAAGGCGGCCCGGACTCGGTGAGCAGTTCTTC,CASSLRRPGLGEQFF
TRBV2,TRBD2,few,TRBJ2-3,TGTGCCAGCAGACTAGCGGGGGGCACAGATACGCAGTATTTT,CASRLAGGTDTQYF
TRBV5-1,.,.,TRBJ2-7,TGCGCCAGCGCGGGGCCAGTTATCTACGAGCAGTACTTC,CASAGPVIYEQYF
TRBV29-1,.,.,TRBJ1-5,TGCAGCGTTGGGGGGGATCAGCCCCAGCATTTT,CSVGGDQPQHF
TRBV6-6,TRBD1,few,TRBJ2-1,TGTGCCAGCAGTTACCTAAGGGGACAGTCCGGGGAGCAGTTCTTC,CASSYLRGQSGEQFF